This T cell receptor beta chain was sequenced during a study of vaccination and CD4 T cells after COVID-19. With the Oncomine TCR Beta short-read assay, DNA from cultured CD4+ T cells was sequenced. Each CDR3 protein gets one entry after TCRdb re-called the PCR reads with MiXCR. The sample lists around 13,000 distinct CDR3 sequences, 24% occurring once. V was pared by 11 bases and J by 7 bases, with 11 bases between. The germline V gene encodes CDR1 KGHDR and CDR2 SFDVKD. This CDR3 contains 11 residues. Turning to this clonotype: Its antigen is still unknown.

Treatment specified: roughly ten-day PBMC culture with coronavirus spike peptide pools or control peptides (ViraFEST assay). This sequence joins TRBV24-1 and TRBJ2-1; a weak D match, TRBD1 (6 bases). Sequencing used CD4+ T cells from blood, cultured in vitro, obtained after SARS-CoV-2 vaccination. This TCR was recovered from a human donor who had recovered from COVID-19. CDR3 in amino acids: CASSRGNEQFF. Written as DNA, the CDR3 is TGTGCCAGTTCTAGGGGGAATGAGCAGTTCTTC.